The 30 T cell receptor beta chains in this list originate from one sample, sequenced in a study of T cell responses to AZD1222 COVID-19 vaccine. Produced via immunoSEQ multiplex PCR; TCRdb's table is partial and in-frame only. The repertoire has around 130,000 clones, nearly 95% of them found once; the top ten carry around 0.91%. Material: peripheral blood, obtained on day 0 of AZD1222 vaccination. The receptors stem from an adult in good health.

The chain combines TRBV27 with TRBJ2-3; 10 bases map to TRBD1. From germline, CDR1 is MNHEY and CDR2 SMNVEV (reference sequence). The CDR3 totals 15 residues. With V trimmed by 3 bases and J by 2 bases, 2 bases remained unmatched. The CDR3 protein is CASSLDRGYTDTQYF. CDR3 sequence (DNA): TGTGCCAGCAGTTTGGACAGGGGGTACACAGATACGCAGTATTTT.

This chain links TRBV2 with TRBJ1-3; D possibly corresponds to TRBD1 (5 bases). Germline V gives CDR1 SNHLY, CDR2 FYNNEI. CDR3 length equals 13 residues. V lost 4 bases, J lost 4 bases, and 8 bases lay in between. In DNA, the CDR3 is TGTGCCAGCAGTGGGACATTCGGAAACACCATATATTTT. Its protein product is CASSGTFGNTIYF.

The chain combines TRBV7-9 with TRBJ2-7, with 10 bases that match TRBD1. The CDR3 spans 16 residues. Trimming at V came to 1 base and at J to 5 bases, leaving 8 bases not matched to a gene. CDR1 is SEHNR and CDR2 is FQNEAQ in the germline V gene (reference sequence). The CDR3 region is CASSLERGDRGNEQYF. The CDR3 coding sequence is TGTGCCAGCAGCTTAGAAAGAGGGGACAGGGGTAACGAGCAGTACTTC.

This chain joins TRBV10-1 and TRBJ1-6; D gene unclear. Germline CDR1 WNHNN, CDR2 SYGVQD (reference sequence). The length of the CDR3 is 18 residues. V gave up 6 bases and J gave up 0 bases, with 18 bases separating them. The CDR3 is CASRDGNMKSSYNSPLHF. In DNA, the CDR3 is TGCGCCAGCAGGGACGGTAACATGAAGAGCTCCTATAATTCACCCCTCCACTTT.

The rearrangement uses TRBV27 and TRBJ1-2; 7 nucleotides align to TRBD1. There are 13 residues in the CDR3. Germline CDR1 MNHEY, CDR2 SMNVEV (reference sequence). Trimming cost V 6 bases and J 6 bases; bases outside gene matches: 7. CDR3 in DNA: TGTGCCAGCAGGCAAACAGGGGCGAATGGCTACACCTTC. Amino acids: CASRQTGANGYTF.

The chain employs TRBV7-8 and TRBJ2-5; the D gene is possibly TRBD2 (5 bases). The CDR3 totals 15 residues. CDR1 is SGHVS, CDR2 FQNEAQ, per germline. Between the trimmed V and J ends, which lost 6 bases and 7 bases, there was a span of 21 bases. CDR3: CASRLGIAGWGTQYF. CDR3 coding DNA: TGTGCCAGCAGACTCGGGATCGCGGGTTGGGGGACCCAGTACTTC.

This clone was seen once. The chain links TRBV5-8 to TRBJ1-1, with a tentative D call TRBD1 (5 bases). Per germline, CDR1 SGHTS and CDR2 YDEGEE. The CDR3 covers 13 residues. Trimming stripped 0 bases from V and 10 bases from J, with 13 bases between. CDR3 bases: TGTGCCAGCAGCTTGGAGGTACGCGGGGCAGCTTTCTTT. Its protein product is CASSLEVRGAAFF.

The CDR3 spells CASSQDQTQGNTEAFF. CDR3 coding DNA: TGCGCCAGCAGCCAAGATCAAACCCAGGGGAACACTGAAGCTTTCTTT. The genes are TRBV4-1 and TRBJ1-1; perhaps TRBD1 as D (5 bases). Germline-derived CDR1 and CDR2 are MGHRA and YSYEKL. The CDR3 loop spans 16 amino acids. Trimming removed 0 bases at V and 1 base at J, with 12 bases between.

V gene TRBV6-5 combines with J gene TRBJ1-1; D possibly corresponds to TRBD1 (5 bases). The CDR3 is 14 amino acids. CDR1 is MNHEY and CDR2 is SVGAGI in the germline V gene. The ends were cut back, 7 bases at V and 1 base at J, with 13 bases in the middle. CDR3 sequence: CASNLGGTNTEAFF. The DNA for the CDR3 is TGTGCCAGCAACCTTGGGGGGACGAACACTGAAGCTTTCTTT.

This clone was recorded only once. This chain joins TRBV20-1 and TRBJ1-4; 8 bases align to TRBD1. Germline V gene data show CDR1 as DFQATT and CDR2 as SNEGSKA (reference sequence). The V gene end was trimmed by 3 bases and the J gene end by 4 bases; junction bases not matched to a gene: 10. The CDR3 covers 16 residues. The CDR3 bases are TGCAGTGCTAGTGACCCCGCCAGGGGGCATAATGAAAAACTGTTTTTT. Its protein product is CSASDPARGHNEKLFF.

The chain combines TRBV3-1 (or the pseudogene TRBV3-2) with TRBJ1-2; possibly TRBD1 for D (6 bases). The CDR3 extends over 13 amino acids. Trimming took 0 bases from V and 6 from J, leaving 8 bases between them. Germline CDR1 LGHDT, CDR2 YNNKEL (reference sequence). In DNA form, the CDR3 reads TGTGCCAGCAGCCAAGAGCACAGGGATGGCTACACCTTC. Protein sequence: CASSQEHRDGYTF.

This clone was seen only once. The CDR3: CASSRTGTGEGPQHF. In DNA, the CDR3 is TGCGCCAGCAGCCGAACCGGGACAGGGGAGGGGCCCCAGCATTTT. V and J are TRBV5-1 and TRBJ1-5; 10 bases map to TRBD1. The CDR3 totals 15 residues. V dropped 4 bases and J dropped 9; count of bases not matched to a gene: 10. CDR1 and CDR2 (germline): SGHRS, YFSETQ.

This rearrangement joins TRBV7-9 to TRBJ1-4; D is undetermined. Trimming took 0 bases from V and 0 from J, leaving 11 bases between them. Germline V gene data show CDR1 as SEHNR and CDR2 as FQNEAQ (reference sequence). The CDR3 spans 17 residues. CDR3 sequence (DNA): TGTGCCAGCAGCTTAGCTGCCGGAGGTGCAACTAATGAAAAACTGTTTTTT. This gives the protein CASSLAAGGATNEKLFF.

The chain joins TRBV28 to TRBJ1-4, with D unresolved. The CDR3 has 14 residues. The V end lost 3 bases, the J end lost 7 bases, and 12 bases lay between the germline ends. Germline CDR1 and CDR2: MDHEN and SYDVKM. This chain's CDR3 is CASSLPQLGEKLFF. The CDR3 bases are TGTGCCAGCAGTTTGCCCCAGTTGGGTGAAAAACTGTTTTTT.

The V gene is TRBV7-9, the J gene TRBJ1-1; 7 nucleotides agree with TRBD1. Germline V gene lookup returns CDR1 SEHNR and CDR2 FQNEAQ (reference sequence). The J segment lost 2 bases and the V segment lost 7 bases, leaving 7 bases of the junction unmatched. This CDR3 has 14 amino acids. DNA of the CDR3: TGTGCCAGCACGACAGGGACCTCAAACACTGAAGCTTTCTTT. Amino acids: CASTTGTSNTEAFF.

This chain connects TRBV11-2 to TRBJ1-6; 9 nucleotides align to TRBD1. Trimming at V came to 5 bases and at J to 9 bases, leaving 14 bases not matched to a gene. Germline lookup yields CDR1 SGHAT and CDR2 FQNNGV. The CDR3 runs 17 residues. This chain's CDR3 is CASSPSGTGTPSSPLHF. The DNA of the CDR3 is TGTGCCAGCAGCCCGTCCGGGACAGGGACTCCTAGTTCACCCCTCCACTTT.

The J gene is TRBJ2-3, the V gene TRBV4-2, with TRBD2 identical over 10 bases. Trimming removed 3 bases from V and 4 bases from J; junction bases left unmatched: 16. This CDR3 comprises 19 residues. CDR1 and CDR2 (germline): LGHNA, YNFKEQ. The chain's CDR3 is CASSHLSGTSVGRADTQYF. The CDR3 coding sequence is TGTGCCAGCAGCCACCTCTCCGGGACTAGCGTAGGGAGGGCAGATACGCAGTATTTT.

The gene calls are TRBV9 and TRBJ1-2; 10 bases are a match to TRBD1. This CDR3 has 16 amino acids. The J segment lost 4 bases and the V segment lost 0 bases, leaving 6 bases of the junction unmatched. Germline V CDR1 and CDR2: SGDLS, YYNGEE. The chain's CDR3 is CASSVEGTGVFYGYTF. CDR3 coding DNA: TGTGCCAGCAGCGTAGAAGGGACAGGGGTTTTCTATGGCTACACCTTC.

The chain uses TRBV15 and TRBJ1-1; D remains ambiguous. V was cut by 1 base and J by 1 base, with 7 bases left in between. The germline V gene encodes CDR1 LNHNV and CDR2 YYDKDF (reference sequence). The CDR3 sequence is 14 residues long. CDR3 region: CATSRGQTNTEAFF. As DNA, the CDR3 is TGTGCCACCAGCAGAGGCCAGACGAACACTGAAGCTTTCTTT.

This clone was recorded a few times. This rearrangement joins TRBV15 to TRBJ2-7, with D hard to call. The CDR3 contains 13 residues. Germline V CDR1 and CDR2: LNHNV, YYDKDF (reference sequence). Trimming pared 2 bases from V and 1 base from J, leaving 6 bases between. For the CDR3, the DNA is TGTGCCACCAGCAGATACAATTCCTACGAGCAGTACTTC. It yields the protein CATSRYNSYEQYF.

The gene calls are TRBV3-1 (or the pseudogene TRBV3-2) and TRBJ1-1, with a weak D call TRBD1 (5 bases). The CDR3 has 15 amino acids. Germline V lookup: CDR1 LGHDT, CDR2 YNNKEL (reference sequence). V shed 1 base and J shed 0 bases, with 9 bases lying between them. The CDR3 nucleotides are TGTGCCAGCAGCCAAGCGGGACGGTTGAACACTGAAGCTTTCTTT. Protein: CASSQAGRLNTEAFF.

This chain links TRBV21-1 with TRBJ1-4; the DNA was not compared with TRBD1, the D call given in the table. TRBV21-1 is described as a pseudogene. The CDR3 is 18 amino acids. The CDR3: CASSTAGTHRTTNEKLFF. The CDR3 DNA sequence: TGTGCCAGCAGCACCGCCGGGACACACCGTACAACTAATGAAAAACTGTTTTTT.

This sequence joins TRBV5-6 and TRBJ2-1; 9 nucleotides align to TRBD1. Germline CDR1 reads SGHDT; CDR2 reads YYEEEE. The CDR3 runs 16 residues. J gave up 7 bases and V 3 bases, and 11 bases lay outside the gene matches. The CDR3 nucleotides are TGTGCCAGCAGCTGGAGGCGGGGGACAGGGTTTAATGAGCAGTTCTTC. Translated, it gives CASSWRRGTGFNEQFF.

V and J are TRBV5-1 and TRBJ2-5, with D perhaps matching TRBD1 (6 bases). The CDR3 is made up of 13 amino acids. Trimming shortened V by 4 bases and J by 4 bases, and 11 bases separated the two germline ends. Germline CDR1 SGHRS, CDR2 YFSETQ. The CDR3 region has the DNA TGCGCCAGCAGCGAGGACAGTAGAGAGACCCAGTACTTC. Amino acid sequence: CASSEDSRETQYF. Using reference TRBV5-1 and TRBJ2-5 for the parts outside the CDR3, the full variable domain is KAGVTQTPRYLIKTRGQQVTLSCSPISGHRSVSWYQQTPGQGLQFLFEYFSETQRNKGNFPGRFSGRQFSNSRSEMNVSTLELGDSALYLCASSEDSRETQYFGPGTRLLVL.

This chain links TRBV10-3 with TRBJ2-7, with D possibly matching TRBD2 (6 bases). CDR1 ENHRY and CDR2 SYGVKD come from the germline V gene. V was pared by 4 bases and J by 2 bases, with 15 bases between. There are 15 residues in the CDR3. DNA of the CDR3: TGTGCCATCAGTGGAGTTCGGCGGGGTACCTACGAGCAGTACTTC. This translates into CAISGVRRGTYEQYF.

V gene TRBV7-8 combines with J gene TRBJ2-3; 10 nucleotides agree with TRBD2. This CDR3 contains 16 residues. The V and J ends lost 4 bases and 7 bases, in that order; junction bases with no gene match: 11. The germline V gene encodes CDR1 SGHVS and CDR2 FQNEAQ. Written as DNA, the CDR3 is TGTGCCAGCAGCTCCTTAGCGGGGGGTAGGCCCAATACGCAGTATTTT. Residues: CASSSLAGGRPNTQYF.

This chain connects TRBV5-1 to TRBJ1-2; D uncertain. Trimming pared 4 bases from V and 3 bases from J, leaving 16 bases between. Germline CDR1 is SGHRS and CDR2 is YFSETQ. The CDR3 extends over 15 amino acids. The CDR3 protein is CASSPGPGRDYGYTF. The CDR3 nucleotides are TGCGCCAGCAGCCCCGGCCCCGGGCGGGACTATGGCTACACCTTC.

V and J are TRBV6-5 and TRBJ1-3; D possibly corresponds to TRBD1 (5 bases). Germline V CDR1 and CDR2: MNHEY, SVGAGI. This CDR3 contains 14 residues. Trimming cost V 7 bases and J 0 bases, with 10 bases left between them. CDR3: CASTRGVSGNTIYF. In DNA, the CDR3 is TGTGCCAGCACCAGAGGGGTCTCTGGAAACACCATATATTTT.

V gene TRBV5-1 combines with J gene TRBJ2-3, with D possibly called TRBD1 or TRBD2 (5 bases each). The CDR3 runs to 13 residues. Germline V gene data show CDR1 as SGHRS and CDR2 as YFSETQ. Trimming stripped 5 bases from V and 4 bases from J, with 11 bases between. The CDR3 DNA reads as TGCGCCAGCAGTCCCGGGGACGCAGATACGCAGTATTTT. Translation gives CASSPGDADTQYF.

The chain is built from TRBV7-2 and TRBJ2-2, with D possibly TRBD1 on 6 matching bases. Trimming left V 5 bases short and J 7 bases short, with 17 bases between. Germline loops: CDR1 SGHTA, CDR2 FQGNSA. The CDR3 sequence is 15 residues long. DNA of the CDR3: TGTGCCAGCAGCCTTATCGTGGGGGCGGGCGGGGAGCTGTTTTTT. Protein: CASSLIVGAGGELFF.